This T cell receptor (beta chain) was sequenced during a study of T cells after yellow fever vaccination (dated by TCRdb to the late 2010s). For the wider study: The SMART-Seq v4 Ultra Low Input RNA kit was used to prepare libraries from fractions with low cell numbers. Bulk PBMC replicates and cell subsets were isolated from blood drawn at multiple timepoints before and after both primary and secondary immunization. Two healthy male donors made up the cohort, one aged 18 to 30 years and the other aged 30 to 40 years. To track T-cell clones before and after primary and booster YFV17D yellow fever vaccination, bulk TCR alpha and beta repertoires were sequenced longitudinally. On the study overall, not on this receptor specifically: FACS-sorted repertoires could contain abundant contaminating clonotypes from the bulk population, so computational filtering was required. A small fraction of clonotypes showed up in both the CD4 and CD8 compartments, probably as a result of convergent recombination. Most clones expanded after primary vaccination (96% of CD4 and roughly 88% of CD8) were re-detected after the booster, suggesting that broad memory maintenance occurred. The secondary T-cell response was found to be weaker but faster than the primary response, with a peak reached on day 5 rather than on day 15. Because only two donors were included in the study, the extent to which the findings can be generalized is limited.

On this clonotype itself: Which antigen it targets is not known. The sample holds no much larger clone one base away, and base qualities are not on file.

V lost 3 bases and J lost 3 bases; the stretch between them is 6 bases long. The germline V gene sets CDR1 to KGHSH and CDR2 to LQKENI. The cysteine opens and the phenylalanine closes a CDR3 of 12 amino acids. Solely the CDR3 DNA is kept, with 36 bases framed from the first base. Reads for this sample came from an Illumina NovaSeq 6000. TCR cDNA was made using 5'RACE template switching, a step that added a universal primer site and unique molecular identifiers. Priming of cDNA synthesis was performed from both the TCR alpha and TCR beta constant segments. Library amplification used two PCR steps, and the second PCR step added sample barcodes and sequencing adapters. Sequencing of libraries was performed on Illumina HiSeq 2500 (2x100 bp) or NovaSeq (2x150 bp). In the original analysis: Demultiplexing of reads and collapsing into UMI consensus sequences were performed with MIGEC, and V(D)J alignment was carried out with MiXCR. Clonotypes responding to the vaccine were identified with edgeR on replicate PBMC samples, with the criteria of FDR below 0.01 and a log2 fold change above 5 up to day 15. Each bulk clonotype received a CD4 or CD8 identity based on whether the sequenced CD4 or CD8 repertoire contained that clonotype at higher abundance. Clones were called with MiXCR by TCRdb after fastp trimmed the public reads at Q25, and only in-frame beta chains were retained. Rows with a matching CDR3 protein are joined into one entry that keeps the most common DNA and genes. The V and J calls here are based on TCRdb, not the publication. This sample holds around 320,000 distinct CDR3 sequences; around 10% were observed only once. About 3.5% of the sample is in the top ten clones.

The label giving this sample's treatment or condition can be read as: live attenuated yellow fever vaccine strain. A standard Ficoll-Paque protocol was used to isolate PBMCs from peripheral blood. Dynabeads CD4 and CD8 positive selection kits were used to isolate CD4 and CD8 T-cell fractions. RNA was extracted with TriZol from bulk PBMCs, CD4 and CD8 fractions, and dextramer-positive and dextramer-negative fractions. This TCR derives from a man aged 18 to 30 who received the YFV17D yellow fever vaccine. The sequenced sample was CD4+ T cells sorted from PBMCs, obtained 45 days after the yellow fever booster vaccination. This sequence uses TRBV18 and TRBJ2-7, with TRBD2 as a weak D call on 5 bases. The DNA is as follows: TGTGCCAGCTCACCTGGACTCTACGAGCAGTACTTC. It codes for CASSPGLYEQYF.